The T cell receptor beta chain under discussion was sequenced for a study of blood T cell repertoires in COVID-19. Study at large: The cDNA or gDNA used as material had been derived from T cells, B-cell-depleted T cells, or PBMCs.

Authors' data handling: Estimation of nucleated cell counts was performed using reference gene primer amplification. The protocol was immunoSEQ multiplex PCR, while the TCRdb copy is restricted to in-frame clones and leaves out a portion. V, J and clone size are taken as reported in that table, and D and trimming were inferred from the DNA itself. The sample shows 90,000 to 150,000 clones, about four fifths of them seen only once. The CDR3 is made up of 14 amino acids. Germline loops: CDR1 SGHNT, CDR2 YYREEE (reference sequence). After removal of 2 bases from V and 7 bases from J, the junction contained 2 bases not matched to a gene.

The chain has TRBV5-4 and TRBJ2-2; 10 nucleotides agree with TRBD2. Sample: peripheral blood. The TCR comes from a woman of 80 years or more with acute or convalescent COVID-19. CDR3 DNA sequence: TGTGCCAGCAGCTTCAGGACTAGCGGCGGGGAGCTGTTTTTT. Amino acid sequence: CASSFRTSGGELFF.